This TCR beta chain was sequenced in a study of Graves' ophthalmopathy and Graves' hyperthyroidism. Study outcomes and limitations: Most clonotypes expanded in thyroid above 0.001 frequency were present in blood too. Classification of ophthalmopathy versus stable hyperthyroidism by a 13-signature model yielded roughly 86% sensitivity and just over 80% specificity.

Those donors who had ophthalmopathy presented with moderate-to-severe activity, a CAS of ≥3, a NOSPECS of ≥4 and a duration under 3 months. Fresh peripheral blood (approximately 9.5 ml) yielded the PBMCs. Amplification of the TCR beta CDR3 regions used RNA transcripts (as template). Scientists carried out first-round RT-PCR using HTBI primers and then a second-round multiplex PCR. TCRdb itself ran the multiplex PCR reads through MiXCR, one entry per CDR3 protein. The sample carries 300,000 to 400,000 distinct CDR3 sequences, about a sixth recorded once. V dropped 0 bases and J dropped 6 bases, with 12 bases sitting between them. CDR3 length: 15 amino acids. Germline V gives CDR1 MNHEY, CDR2 SVGEGT. As concerns this clonotype: Its specificity is not known.

This chain links TRBV6-2 or TRBV6-3 with TRBJ1-5; D is perhaps TRBD1 (5 bases). The sequence came from an adult man with Graves' ophthalmopathy. The sequenced sample was peripheral blood. The CDR3 nucleotides read TGTGCCAGCAGTTACTCTGGGGGGGTCGCTCAGCCCCAGCATTTT. Translation gives CASSYSGGVAQPQHF.